This TCR beta chain was profiled in a study of T-cell memory formation after mild COVID-19. Overall study: Among the donors, TCR clusters were largely specific to each donor. The study, taken as a whole, reports: Pre-infection memory harbored some responding clones, suggesting cross-reactive memory joined.

TCRdb called the 5' RACE reads again in MiXCR, with one record for every CDR3 protein. This table holds about 250,000 distinct CDR3 sequences, 15% found once. CDR1 DFQATT and CDR2 SNEGSKA come from the germline V gene (reference sequence). CDR3 length: 15 residues. Between the trimmed V and J ends, which lost 2 bases and 4 bases, there was a span of 18 bases. This clonotype occurred a few times. The target antigen is unknown. The material sequenced was PBMCs or a T cell subset sorted from them (not recorded which). The chain combines TRBV20-1 with TRBJ2-7; D is possibly TRBD2 (6 bases). The TCR originated in an adult woman who had mild COVID-19 (a few samples of this study predate the infection). Cell type and time point are not known. In DNA form, the CDR3 reads TGCAGTGCTAGAAGGCGACGGGACTCGCCTTACGAGCAGTACTTC. This sequence encodes CSARRRRDSPYEQYF.